The subject of this entry is one T cell receptor (beta chain). This sample was taken from a study of OX40 agonist ivuxolimab in advanced cancers. The overall study: Patient treatment consisted of intravenous ivuxolimab administration every 2 weeks at 0.01 to 10 mg/kg.

Patients were ineligible given autoimmune disease history or systemic immunosuppression. Using immunoSEQ multiplex PCR, the repertoire was profiled, and TCRdb retains in-frame clones only, with some absent. The sample gives about 21,000 clones, about 86% of which show up once; 31% is in the top ten. The TCR originated in an adult with an advanced solid tumor such as melanoma, head and neck, liver or kidney cancer. The sample was CD4+ or CD8+ T cells sorted from blood, taken in a trial of the OX40 agonist ivuxolimab.

CDR3 residues: CSVKGQDYGYTF. In DNA, the CDR3 is TGCAGCGTTAAAGGACAGGACTATGGCTACACCTTC. The V gene is TRBV29-1, the J gene TRBJ1-2, with 7 bases that match TRBD1. Germline V gene sequence: CDR1 SQVTM, CDR2 ANQGSEA. The CDR3 covers 12 residues. J lost 3 bases, V lost 5 bases, and 3 bases had no gene match.